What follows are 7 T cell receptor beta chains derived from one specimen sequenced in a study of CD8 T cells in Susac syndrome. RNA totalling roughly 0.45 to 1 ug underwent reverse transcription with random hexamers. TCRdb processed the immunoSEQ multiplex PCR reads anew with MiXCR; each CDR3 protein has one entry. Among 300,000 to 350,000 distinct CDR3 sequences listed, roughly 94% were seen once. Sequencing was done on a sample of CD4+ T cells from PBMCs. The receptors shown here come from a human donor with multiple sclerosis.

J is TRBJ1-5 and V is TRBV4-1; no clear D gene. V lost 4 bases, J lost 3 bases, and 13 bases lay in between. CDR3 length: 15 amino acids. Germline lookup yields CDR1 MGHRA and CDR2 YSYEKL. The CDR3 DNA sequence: TGCGCCAGCAGCCTCTTCGTCGCGGTCAATCAGCCCCAGCATTTT. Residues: CASSLFVAVNQPQHF.

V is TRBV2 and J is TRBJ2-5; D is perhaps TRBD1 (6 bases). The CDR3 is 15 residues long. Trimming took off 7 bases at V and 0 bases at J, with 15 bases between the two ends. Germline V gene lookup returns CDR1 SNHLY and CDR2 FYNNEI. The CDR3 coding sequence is TGTGCCAGCACCAAACTACAGGGCCACCAAGAGACCCAGTACTTC. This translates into CASTKLQGHQETQYF.

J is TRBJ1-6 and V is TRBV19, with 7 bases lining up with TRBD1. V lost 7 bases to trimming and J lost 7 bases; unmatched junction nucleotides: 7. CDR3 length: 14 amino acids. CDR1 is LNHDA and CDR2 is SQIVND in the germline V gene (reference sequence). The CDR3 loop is CASKAQGVNSPLHF. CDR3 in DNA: TGTGCCAGTAAAGCCCAGGGGGTCAATTCACCCCTCCACTTT.

The DNA for the CDR3 is TGCAGCGTTGAAGAGGGCGGGGGGGCCGCCCAGTACTTC. Protein product: CSVEEGGGAAQYF. This sequence joins TRBV29-1 and TRBJ2-5, with 9 bases matching TRBD2. Per the germline V gene, CDR1 is SQVTM and CDR2 is ANQGSEA. This CDR3 spans 13 amino acids. The V segment lost 0 bases and the J segment 9 bases; nucleotides outside the gene matches: 5.

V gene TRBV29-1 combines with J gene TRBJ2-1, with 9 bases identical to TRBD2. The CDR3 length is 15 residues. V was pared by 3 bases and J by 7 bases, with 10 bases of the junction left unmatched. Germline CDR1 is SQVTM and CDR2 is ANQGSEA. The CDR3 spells CSVEHLSGRRNEQFF. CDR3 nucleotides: TGCAGCGTTGAGCATCTTAGCGGGAGAAGAAATGAGCAGTTCTTC.

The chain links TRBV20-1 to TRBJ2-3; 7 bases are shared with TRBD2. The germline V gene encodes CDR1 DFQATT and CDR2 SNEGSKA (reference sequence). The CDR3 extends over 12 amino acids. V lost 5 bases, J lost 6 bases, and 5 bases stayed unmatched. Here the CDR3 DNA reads TGCAGTGCTGGGGCTAGCGGCGATACGCAGTATTTT. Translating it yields CSAGASGDTQYF.

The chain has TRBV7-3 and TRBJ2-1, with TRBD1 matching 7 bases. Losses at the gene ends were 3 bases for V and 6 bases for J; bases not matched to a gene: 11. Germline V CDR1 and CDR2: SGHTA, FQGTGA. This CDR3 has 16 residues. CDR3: CASSFGSGTGVNEQFF. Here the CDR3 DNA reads TGTGCCAGCAGCTTTGGTAGTGGTACAGGGGTCAATGAGCAGTTCTTC.